These T cell receptor beta chains were read from a single sample in a study of blood T cell repertoires in COVID-19. Only in-frame clones appear in the TCRdb table, and some are missing; sequencing was by immunoSEQ multiplex PCR. The sample has 300,000 to 400,000 clones, roughly 90% seen once. Sequenced material: peripheral blood. The receptors shown here come from a woman in her 70s with COVID-19, enrolled during active disease. The CDR3 runs from the conserved cysteine through the conserved F or W. A D gene is named only where the DNA matches it firmly. Rows give clone size only sometimes, using once, few, many, or a class for an expanded clone.

cdr3_nt cdr3_aa clone_size d_call j_call v_call
TGCGCCAGCAGCGATTTAGCGGGGGGGCCGGAAGAGACCCAGTACTTC CASSDLAGGPEETQYF once TRBD2 TRBJ2-5 TRBV5-1
TGCGCCAGCAGCAAGCGGGAACCCCCCTACGAGCAGTACTTC CASSKREPPYEQYF - TRBD2 TRBJ2-7 TRBV4-1
TGTGCCAGCAGCCCCCTGAGGGAAAAACTGTTTTTT CASSPLREKLFF - - TRBJ1-4 TRBV3-1/TRBV3-2
TGTGCCAGCACAGGGGGCTACGAGCAGTACTTC CASTGGYEQYF once TRBD1 TRBJ2-7 TRBV6-5
TGTGCCTGGAGTGTAGGGGCTGGCTACACCTTC CAWSVGAGYTF - - TRBJ1-2 TRBV30
TGTGCCAGCAGTTACAGTAGCGGGGGCGCCGGGGAGCTGTTTTTT CASSYSSGGAGELFF - TRBD2 TRBJ2-2 TRBV6-5
TGTGCCAGCAGCCAAGGGGGGACAGGTGGTCGGGAAAAACTGTTTTTT CASSQGGTGGREKLFF - TRBD1 TRBJ1-4 TRBV3-1/TRBV3-2
TGTGCCAGCAGTTTATCGGACGGGACAGGGGCAGATACGCAGTATTTT CASSLSDGTGADTQYF - TRBD1 TRBJ2-3 TRBV27
TGTGCCAGCACCTTCGGGGGGCCCGCTACAGATACGCAGTATTTT CASTFGGPATDTQYF few - TRBJ2-3 TRBV5-6
TGTGCCAGCAGCGCTTGGGACAGGGAGAGGCACTATGGCTACACCTTC CASSAWDRERHYGYTF - TRBD1 TRBJ1-2 TRBV9
TGTGCCAGTAGTATAGCCGGCTATGGCTACACCTTC CASSIAGYGYTF - - TRBJ1-2 TRBV19
TGTGCCAGCAGTTACTCTAGGGGGATCCTCTCCGAGCAGTACTTC CASSYSRGILSEQYF once - TRBJ2-7 TRBV6-5
TGTGCCAGCTCACCACAGGGGAAGGGCAATCAGCCCCAGCATTTT CASSPQGKGNQPQHF few - TRBJ1-5 TRBV18
TGTGCCAGCAGAAACAGGGCCCCCTACGAGCAGTACTTC CASRNRAPYEQYF - - TRBJ2-7 TRBV2
TGTGCTAGTGGGCAAAGGGAGCCGGGGACTGGAAACACCATATATTTT CASGQREPGTGNTIYF - - TRBJ1-3 TRBV12-5